This TCR beta chain was documented in a study of cytomegalovirus exposure and HLA in healthy donors. Study in general: Sequencing of 150 million to 200 million T cells in an earlier analysis found more than 100 million unique TCR beta sequences. Of all 400 or so donors who were genotyped, roughly 81% belonged to the Caucasian-associated ancestry cluster. Findings of the study overall: In a later analysis, parvovirus B19, influenza, CMV and Epstein-Barr virus appeared linked to several top co-occurrence clusters. While the bulk of TCR sequences proved rare, some public TCRs turned up in many donors.

On this clone: Its target is unknown.

Germline loops: CDR1 SGHRS, CDR2 YFSETQ. The CDR3 length is 15 residues. Trimming removed 3 bases from V and 3 bases from J; junction bases left unmatched: 8. PCR amplification relied on 60 Vbeta primers (plus 13 Jbeta primers). Sequenced by immunoSEQ multiplex PCR; TCRdb stores in-frame clones only, minus some. The table has about 95,000 clones, roughly three quarters seen once. Material for sequencing was PBMCs. This TCR came from a woman in her 40s in good health and CMV-seronegative. J is TRBJ2-7 and V is TRBV5-1; the match to TRBD1 covers 8 bases. Here the CDR3 DNA reads TGCGCCAGCAGCTCGGCACAGGGGGTGGACTACGAGCAGTACTTC. It codes for CASSSAQGVDYEQYF.